This is a list of T cell receptor beta chains from one sample in a study of shared clonotypes between healthy human individuals. TCRdb's copy holds only in-frame clones and misses some; the assay was immunoSEQ multiplex PCR. The data hold 1.5 million to 2.5 million clones, with just under 95% observed a single time. The sample consisted of naive CD8+ T cells sorted from blood. Every receptor here comes from a man aged 18 to 29 in good health. Both conserved end residues are part of each CDR3. The order of the fields is V gene, J gene, clone size, D gene, CDR3 protein, CDR3 DNA. The D gene is left open where the match is weak. For some rows the clone size is stated as once, few or many, or as a class when expanded; others skip it.

v_gene: TRBV7-2; j_gene: TRBJ2-7; abundance: -; d_gene: -; CDR3aa: CASSLWPYEQYF; CDR3nt: TGTGCCAGCAGCTTGTGGCCCTACGAGCAGTACTTC
v_gene: TRBV10-3; j_gene: TRBJ1-1; abundance: -; d_gene: TRBD1; CDR3aa: CAISDGQGVMNTEAFF; CDR3nt: TGTGCCATCAGTGATGGACAGGGTGTAATGAACACTGAAGCTTTCTTT
v_gene: TRBV14; j_gene: TRBJ2-2; abundance: -; d_gene: -; CDR3aa: CASSHSRGGELFF; CDR3nt: TGTGCCAGCAGCCATAGCAGGGGAGGGGAGCTGTTTTTT
v_gene: TRBV6-1; j_gene: TRBJ2-1; abundance: -; d_gene: TRBD2; CDR3aa: CASSGLAGGTNEQFF; CDR3nt: TGTGCCAGCAGTGGCCTAGCGGGGGGCACCAATGAGCAGTTCTTC
v_gene: TRBV21-1; j_gene: TRBJ1-1; abundance: -; d_gene: -; CDR3aa: CASSKGNGDRGLTLLNTEAFF; CDR3nt: TGTGCCAGCAGCAAAGGAAACGGCGACAGGGGGCTCACTCTTTTAAACACTGAAGCTTTCTTT
v_gene: TRBV28; j_gene: TRBJ1-5; abundance: -; d_gene: -; CDR3aa: CASRPGGGPGNQPQHF; CDR3nt: TGTGCCAGCAGACCTGGGGGGGGGCCTGGCAATCAGCCCCAGCATTTT
v_gene: TRBV28; j_gene: TRBJ2-5; abundance: once; d_gene: -; CDR3aa: CASRITANQETQYF; CDR3nt: TGTGCCAGCAGGATTACAGCGAACCAAGAGACCCAGTACTTC
v_gene: TRBV13; j_gene: TRBJ2-1; abundance: -; d_gene: -; CDR3aa: CASSPTMDEQFF; CDR3nt: TGTGCCAGCAGCCCAACTATGGATGAGCAGTTCTTC
v_gene: TRBV7-9; j_gene: TRBJ1-2; abundance: once; d_gene: -; CDR3aa: CVSIRSPGQGYTF; CDR3nt: TGCGTATCAATCCGCTCCCCGGGACAAGGCTACACCTTC
v_gene: TRBV5-1; j_gene: TRBJ2-3; abundance: -; d_gene: TRBD2; CDR3aa: CASSHRLAGITDTQYF; CDR3nt: TGCGCCAGCAGCCACCGACTAGCGGGTATCACAGATACGCAGTATTTT
v_gene: TRBV19; j_gene: TRBJ2-7; abundance: -; d_gene: TRBD2; CDR3aa: CASSRGLAGGPGYEQYF; CDR3nt: TGTGCCAGTAGTAGGGGACTAGCGGGAGGGCCGGGGTACGAGCAGTACTTC
v_gene: TRBV6-5; j_gene: TRBJ1-4; abundance: -; d_gene: -; CDR3aa: CASSYEIGDEKLFF; CDR3nt: TGTGCCAGCAGTTACGAGATTGGAGATGAAAAACTGTTTTTT
v_gene: TRBV6-5; j_gene: TRBJ1-2; abundance: -; d_gene: -; CDR3aa: CASSHPGVGYTF; CDR3nt: TGTGCCAGCAGCCACCCCGGGGTCGGCTACACCTTC
v_gene: TRBV6-5; j_gene: TRBJ1-1; abundance: -; d_gene: -; CDR3aa: CASSYLGANTEAFF; CDR3nt: TGTGCCAGCAGTTACTTAGGGGCGAACACTGAAGCTTTCTTT
v_gene: TRBV6-5; j_gene: TRBJ1-4; abundance: once; d_gene: -; CDR3aa: CASSYDSEEKLFF; CDR3nt: TGTGCCAGCAGCTACGACAGCGAGGAAAAACTGTTTTTT
v_gene: TRBV7-9; j_gene: TRBJ2-7; abundance: -; d_gene: -; CDR3aa: CASSLASGSSYEQYF; CDR3nt: TGTGCCAGCAGCTTAGCTAGCGGAAGCTCCTACGAGCAGTACTTC
v_gene: TRBV11-2; j_gene: TRBJ2-1; abundance: -; d_gene: TRBD2; CDR3aa: CASTLGVAGGPYFF; CDR3nt: TGTGCCAGCACCCTTGGGGTAGCGGGAGGGCCATATTTCTTC
v_gene: TRBV9; j_gene: TRBJ2-2; abundance: -; d_gene: TRBD2; CDR3aa: CASSARPGLAGRGGELFF; CDR3nt: TGTGCCAGCAGCGCCCGACCGGGACTAGCGGGGAGGGGCGGGGAGCTGTTTTTT
v_gene: TRBV10-3; j_gene: TRBJ1-2; abundance: -; d_gene: TRBD1; CDR3aa: CAISERDSYYGYTF; CDR3nt: TGTGCCATCAGTGAGCGGGACAGCTACTATGGCTACACCTTC
v_gene: TRBV6-1; j_gene: TRBJ2-7; abundance: -; d_gene: -; CDR3aa: CASKRGAEELGEQYF; CDR3nt: TGTGCCAGTAAAAGGGGGGCGGAAGAATTGGGCGAGCAGTACTTC
v_gene: TRBV4-1; j_gene: TRBJ1-1; abundance: -; d_gene: -; CDR3aa: CASSQDPPETVGNTEAFF; CDR3nt: TGCGCCAGCAGCCAAGATCCACCCGAGACTGTGGGGAACACTGAAGCTTTCTTT